This T cell receptor beta chain was sequenced for a study of regulatory T cells in long-lasting Graves disease. Across the study: Persistent Graves' disease required over 5 years of antithyroid drugs and positive TSH receptor antibodies.

The V segment lost 3 bases and the J segment 6 bases; nucleotides outside the gene matches: 8. This CDR3 contains 16 residues. Germline CDR1 is SGHRS and CDR2 is YFSETQ. Time point reported: persistent/refractory GD, antithyroid drugs over 5 years with positive TRAb. Extracted RNA from PBMCs served as the source of the TCR library. Under American Thyroid Association guidelines, Graves' disease was diagnosed. The patients included were those that came from an endocrinology department in Xi'an, China. CDR3 regions were amplified by Arm-PCR using iRepertoire HTBI primers to build TCR beta libraries. TCRdb reprocessed the multiplex PCR reads with MiXCR, giving one entry per CDR3 protein. The sample includes 600,000 to 850,000 distinct CDR3 sequences, about 30% of them seen just once.

The receptor comes from a female donor with Graves disease. The chain carries TRBV5-1 and TRBJ2-2, with 10 nucleotides matching TRBD2. Sequencing used peripheral blood mononuclear cells (PBMCs), obtained when the disease was refractory, from a patient treated with antithyroid drugs. CDR3 DNA: TGCGCCAGCAGCTGGAGAGCGGGAGGGCCCGCCGGGGAGCTGTTTTTT. Its translation is CASSWRAGGPAGELFF. Full variable domain (missing parts from reference TRBV5-1 and TRBJ2-2): KAGVTQTPRYLIKTRGQQVTLSCSPISGHRSVSWYQQTPGQGLQFLFEYFSETQRNKGNFPGRFSGRQFSNSRSEMNVSTLELGDSALYLCASSWRAGGPAGELFFGEGSRLTVL.